This note documents a single TCR beta chain sequence. The antigen is not known. Original handling: CDR3 differences across clinicopathological groups were used to build a distant-metastasis classifier for papillary thyroid cancer. TCRdb used MiXCR to call clones anew from the PCR reads. For this entry, the V and J calls and clone size follow TCRdb and not the study's own pipeline. The sample includes 20,000 to 25,000 clones, around 16% of them seen just once. None of the patients had undergone any treatment ahead of thyroid surgery. The record originates from a study of metastatic and nonmetastatic thyroid tumors. Study context: Both malignant and benign thyroid patients supplied peripheral blood and tumor or nodule tissue samples, across which the repertoires of these patients were then compared. Findings of the study overall: Across blood and tumor, TCR beta diversity in malignant thyroid tumors was reportedly significantly higher than in benign nodules.

The CDR3 runs 15 residues. Trimming left V 2 bases short and J 0 bases short, with 9 bases between. Germline V gene sequence: CDR1 SGDLS, CDR2 YYNGEE. The chain employs TRBV9 and TRBJ1-3; D call uncertain. Sequenced: blood. The receptor was isolated from a female donor with papillary thyroid cancer or a benign thyroid nodule (not recorded which). Some clones in this sample may be carry-over from other donors' samples. The CDR3 region has the DNA TGTGCCAGCAGCGTGTGGGGAGACTCTGGAAACACCATATATTTT. Protein product: CASSVWGDSGNTIYF.